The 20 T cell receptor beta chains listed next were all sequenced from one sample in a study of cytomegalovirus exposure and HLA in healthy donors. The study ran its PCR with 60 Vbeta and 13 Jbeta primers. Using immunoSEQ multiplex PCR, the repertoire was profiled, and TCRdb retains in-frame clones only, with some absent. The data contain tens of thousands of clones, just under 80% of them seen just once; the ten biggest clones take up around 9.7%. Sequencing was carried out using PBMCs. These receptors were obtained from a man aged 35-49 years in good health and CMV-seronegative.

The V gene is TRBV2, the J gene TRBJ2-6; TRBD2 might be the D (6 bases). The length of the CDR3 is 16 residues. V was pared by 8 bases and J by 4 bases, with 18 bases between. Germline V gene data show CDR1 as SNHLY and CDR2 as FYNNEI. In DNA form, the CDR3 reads TGTGCCAGCCTTCTGGAGGGGCTAATCGGGGCCAACGTCCTGACTTTC. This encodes CASLLEGLIGANVLTF.

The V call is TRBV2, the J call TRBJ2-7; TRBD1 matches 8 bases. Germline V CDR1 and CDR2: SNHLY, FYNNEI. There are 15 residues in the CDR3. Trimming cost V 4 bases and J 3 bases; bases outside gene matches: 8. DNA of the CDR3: TGTGCCAGCAGTGCGGGCCGGGACAGGATCTACGAGCAGTACTTC. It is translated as CASSAGRDRIYEQYF. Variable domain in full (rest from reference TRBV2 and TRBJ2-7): EPEVTQTPSHQVTQMGQEVILRCVPISNHLYFYWYRQILGQKVEFLVSFYNNEISEKSEIFDDQFSVERPDGSNFTLKIRSTKLEDSAMYFCASSAGRDRIYEQYFGPGTRLTVT.

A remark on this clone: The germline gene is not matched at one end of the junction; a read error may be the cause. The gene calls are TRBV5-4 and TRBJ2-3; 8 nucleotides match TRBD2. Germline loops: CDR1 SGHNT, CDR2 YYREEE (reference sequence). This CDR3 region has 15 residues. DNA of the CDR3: TGTGCCAGCAGCAACGGGACTAGATTTTTGGATACGCGGTATTTT. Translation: CASSNGTRFLDTRYF.

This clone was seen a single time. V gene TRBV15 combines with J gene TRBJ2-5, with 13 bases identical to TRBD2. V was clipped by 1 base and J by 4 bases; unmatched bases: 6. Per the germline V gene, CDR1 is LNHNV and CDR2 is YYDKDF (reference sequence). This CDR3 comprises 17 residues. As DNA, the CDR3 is TGTGCCACCAGCAGAGGGACTAGCGGGAGTAGGTTAGAGACCCAGTACTTC. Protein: CATSRGTSGSRLETQYF.

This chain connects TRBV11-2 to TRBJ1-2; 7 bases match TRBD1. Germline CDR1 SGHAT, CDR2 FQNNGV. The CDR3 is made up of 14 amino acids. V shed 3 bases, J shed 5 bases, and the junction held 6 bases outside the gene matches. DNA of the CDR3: TGTGCCAGCAGCTTCCGGGACAGCAAATATGGCTACACCTTC. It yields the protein CASSFRDSKYGYTF.

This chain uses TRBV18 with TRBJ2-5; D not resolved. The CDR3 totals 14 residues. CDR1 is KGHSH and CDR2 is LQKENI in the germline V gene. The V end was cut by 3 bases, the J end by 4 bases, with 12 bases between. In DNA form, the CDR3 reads TGTGCCAGCTCACCCCCGGGTGCCCGAGAGACCCAGTACTTC. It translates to CASSPPGARETQYF.

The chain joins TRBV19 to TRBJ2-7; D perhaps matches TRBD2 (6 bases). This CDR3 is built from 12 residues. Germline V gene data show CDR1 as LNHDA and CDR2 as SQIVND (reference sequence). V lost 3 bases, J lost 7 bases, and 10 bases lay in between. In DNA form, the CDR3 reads TGTGCCAGTAGTATCCGCCGGGGGGAGCAGTACTTC. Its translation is CASSIRRGEQYF. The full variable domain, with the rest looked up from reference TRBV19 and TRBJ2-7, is DGGITQSPKYLFRKEGQNVTLSCEQNLNHDAMYWYRQDPGQGLRLIYYSQIVNDFQKGDIAEGYSVSREKKESFPLTVTSAQKNPTAFYLCASSIRRGEQYFGPGTRLTVT.

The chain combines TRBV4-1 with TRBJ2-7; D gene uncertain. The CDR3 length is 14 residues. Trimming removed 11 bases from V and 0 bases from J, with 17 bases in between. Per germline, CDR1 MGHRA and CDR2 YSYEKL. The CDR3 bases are TGCGCCGAAAAGTTCCAGGCAGTCTCCTACGAGCAGTACTTC. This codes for CAEKFQAVSYEQYF.

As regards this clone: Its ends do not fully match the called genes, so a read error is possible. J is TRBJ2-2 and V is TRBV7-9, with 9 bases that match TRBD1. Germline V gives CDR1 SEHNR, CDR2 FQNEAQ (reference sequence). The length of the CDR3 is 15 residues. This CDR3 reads CSSSSNRGQTGELFF. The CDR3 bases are TGTTCCAGCAGCTCGAACAGGGGGCAAACCGGGGAGCTGTTTTTT.

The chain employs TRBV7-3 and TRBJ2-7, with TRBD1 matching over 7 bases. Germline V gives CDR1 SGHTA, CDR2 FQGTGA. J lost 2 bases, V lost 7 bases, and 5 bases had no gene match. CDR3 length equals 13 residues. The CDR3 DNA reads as TGTGCCAGCACCCGGACAGGCCCCTACGAGCAGTACTTC. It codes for CASTRTGPYEQYF. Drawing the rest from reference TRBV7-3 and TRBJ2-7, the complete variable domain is GAGVSQTPSNKVTEKGKYVELRCDPISGHTALYWYRQSLGQGPEFLIYFQGTGAADDSGLPNDRFFAVRPEGSVSTLKIQRTERGDSAVYLCASTRTGPYEQYFGPGTRLTVT.

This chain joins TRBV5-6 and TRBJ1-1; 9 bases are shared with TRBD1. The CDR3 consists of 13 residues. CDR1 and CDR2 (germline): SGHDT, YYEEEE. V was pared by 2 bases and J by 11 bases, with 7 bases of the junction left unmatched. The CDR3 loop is CASSLEGQGRAFF. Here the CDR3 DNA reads TGTGCCAGCAGCTTAGAGGGACAGGGAAGGGCTTTCTTT.

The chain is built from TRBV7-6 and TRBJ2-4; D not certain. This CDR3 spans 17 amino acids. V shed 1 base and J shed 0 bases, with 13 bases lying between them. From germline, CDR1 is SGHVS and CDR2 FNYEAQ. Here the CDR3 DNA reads TGTGCCAGCAGCTTAGAGTCAGAATCCTTAGCCAAAAACATTCAGTACTTC. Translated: CASSLESESLAKNIQYF.

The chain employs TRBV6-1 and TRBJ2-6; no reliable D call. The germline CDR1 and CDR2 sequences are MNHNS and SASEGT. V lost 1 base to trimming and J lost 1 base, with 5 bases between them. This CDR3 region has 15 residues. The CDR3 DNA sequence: TGTGCCAGCAGTGAAGATCTATCTGGGGCCAACGTCCTGACTTTC. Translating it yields CASSEDLSGANVLTF.

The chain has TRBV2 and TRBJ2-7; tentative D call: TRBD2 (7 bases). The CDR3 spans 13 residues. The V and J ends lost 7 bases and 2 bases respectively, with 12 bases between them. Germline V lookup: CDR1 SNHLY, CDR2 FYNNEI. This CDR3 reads CASKGGMAYEQYF. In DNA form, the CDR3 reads TGTGCCAGCAAGGGGGGGATGGCCTACGAGCAGTACTTC.

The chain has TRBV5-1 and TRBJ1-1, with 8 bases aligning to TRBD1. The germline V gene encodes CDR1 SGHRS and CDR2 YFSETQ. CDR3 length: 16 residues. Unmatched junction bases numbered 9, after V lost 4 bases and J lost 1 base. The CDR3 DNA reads TGCGCCAGCAGCCCACAACTACAGGGGGGGAACACTGAAGCTTTCTTT. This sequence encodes CASSPQLQGGNTEAFF.

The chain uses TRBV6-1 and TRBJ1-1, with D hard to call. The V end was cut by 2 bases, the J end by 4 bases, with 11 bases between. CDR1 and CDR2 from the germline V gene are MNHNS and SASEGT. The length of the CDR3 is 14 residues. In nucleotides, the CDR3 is TGTGCCAGCAGTGAAAAGGCTCGAGGCACTGAAGCTTTCTTT. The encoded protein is CASSEKARGTEAFF.

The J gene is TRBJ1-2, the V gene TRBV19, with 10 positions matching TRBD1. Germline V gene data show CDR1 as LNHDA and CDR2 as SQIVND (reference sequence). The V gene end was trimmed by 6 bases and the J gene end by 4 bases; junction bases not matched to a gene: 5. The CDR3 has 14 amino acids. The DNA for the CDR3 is TGTGCCAGTAGGGAACGGACAGGGGGCTATGGCTACACCTTC. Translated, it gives CASRERTGGYGYTF.

CDR3 protein: CASSDGGTGRTQYF. DNA for the CDR3: TGTGCCAGCAGTGACGGGGGGACAGGTCGTACGCAGTATTTT. This chain joins TRBV6-4 and TRBJ2-3; 8 nucleotides match TRBD1. The CDR3 sequence is 14 residues long. Trimming took 2 bases from V and 8 from J; bases not matched to a gene: 6. The V gene's germline CDR1 is MRHNA and CDR2 SNTAGT.

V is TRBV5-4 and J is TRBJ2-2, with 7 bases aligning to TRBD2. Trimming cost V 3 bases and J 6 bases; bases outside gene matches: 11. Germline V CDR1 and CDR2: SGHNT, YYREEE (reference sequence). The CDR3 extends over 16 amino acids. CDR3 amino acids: CASSYGTTRGAGELFF. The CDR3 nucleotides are TGTGCCAGCAGCTACGGGACTACTCGGGGCGCCGGGGAGCTGTTTTTT.

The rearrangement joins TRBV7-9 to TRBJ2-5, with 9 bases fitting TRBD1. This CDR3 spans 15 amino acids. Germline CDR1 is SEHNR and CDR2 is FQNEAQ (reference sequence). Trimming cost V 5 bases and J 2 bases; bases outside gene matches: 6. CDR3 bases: TGTGCCAGCAGCCCAGGGACAGGGAGTCAAGAGACCCAGTACTTC. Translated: CASSPGTGSQETQYF.